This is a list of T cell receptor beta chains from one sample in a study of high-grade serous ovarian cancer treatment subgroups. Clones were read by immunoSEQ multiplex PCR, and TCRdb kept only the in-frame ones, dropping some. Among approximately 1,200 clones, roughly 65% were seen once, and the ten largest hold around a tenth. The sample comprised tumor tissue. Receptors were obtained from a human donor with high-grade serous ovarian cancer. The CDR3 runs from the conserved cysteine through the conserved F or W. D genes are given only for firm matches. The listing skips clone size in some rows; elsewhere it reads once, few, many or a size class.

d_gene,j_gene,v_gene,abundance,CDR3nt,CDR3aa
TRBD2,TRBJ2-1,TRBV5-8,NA,TGTGCCACCATCGCACGGGGGGAGGGGTTCTTC,CATIARGEGFF
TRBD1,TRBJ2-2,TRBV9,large,TGTGCCAGCAGCGTATGGGAGCCAGGGGGAGACACCGGGGAGCTGTTTTTT,CASSVWEPGGDTGELFF
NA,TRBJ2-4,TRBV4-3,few,TGCGCCAGCAGCCAATCCAGCCTATTCGGAACCAAAAACATTCAGTACTTC,CASSQSSLFGTKNIQYF
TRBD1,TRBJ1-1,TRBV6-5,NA,TGTGCCAGCACTCGACAGGGGGCGAGGAACACTGAAGCTTTCTTT,CASTRQGARNTEAFF
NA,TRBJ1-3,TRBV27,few,TGTGCCAGCACTGAAGGGCTCGGAAACACCATATATTTT,CASTEGLGNTIYF
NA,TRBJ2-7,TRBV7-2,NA,TGTGCCAGCAGCTCCCGATACGAGCAGTACTTC,CASSSRYEQYF
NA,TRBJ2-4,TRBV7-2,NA,TGTGCCAGCAGCTTAGAGGGGAGGATTCAGTACTTC,CASSLEGRIQYF
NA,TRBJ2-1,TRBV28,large,TGTGCCAGCAGTTCCGACTCGAGCTCCTACAATGAGCAGTTCTTC,CASSSDSSSYNEQFF
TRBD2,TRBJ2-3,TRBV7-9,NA,TGTGCCAGCAGCCTCTCGGGACTAGCGGGAGCCCGAGATACGCAGTATTTT,CASSLSGLAGARDTQYF
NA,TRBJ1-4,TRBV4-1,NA,TGCGCCAGCAGCCAAGAGGGTCCAACTAATAATGAAAAACTGTTTTTT,CASSQEGPTNNEKLFF
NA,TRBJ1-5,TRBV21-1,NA,TGTGCCAGCAGCAACGCGACAGGGGGCGATCAGCCCCAGCATTTT,CASSNATGGDQPQHF
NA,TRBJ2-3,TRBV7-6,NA,TGTGCCAGCAGCTCCTCCCTTAGGGGCACAGATACGCAGTATTTT,CASSSSLRGTDTQYF
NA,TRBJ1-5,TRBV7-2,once,TGTGCCAGCAGCTTAGACTTAAGGGCAGCCCTTGCTAGCAATCAGCCCCAGCATTTT,CASSLDLRAALASNQPQHF
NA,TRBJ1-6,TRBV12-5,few,TGTGCTAGTGGTCCAATTTTTGGACAATCGGCGAATTTGAATTCACCCCTCCACTTT,CASGPIFGQSANLNSPLHF
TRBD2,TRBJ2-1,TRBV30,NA,TGTGCCTGGACGGGGGGGACTAGCGGGTTCCCCTACAATGAGCAGTTCTTC,CAWTGGTSGFPYNEQFF
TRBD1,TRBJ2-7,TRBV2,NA,TGTGCCAGTGGGGACAGCGAGCAGTACTTC,CASGDSEQYF
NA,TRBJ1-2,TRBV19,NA,TGTGCCAGTAGTATAGATACCCGAGAAGCTAACTATGGCTACACCTTC,CASSIDTREANYGYTF
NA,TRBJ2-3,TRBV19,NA,TGTGCCACCCTAGGGGAGGGGGCCCGGTCCTCGTTT,CATLGEGARSSF
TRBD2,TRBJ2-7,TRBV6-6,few,TGTGCCAGCAGTGGACTAGCTTGGAGCTCCTACGAGCAGTACTTC,CASSGLAWSSYEQYF
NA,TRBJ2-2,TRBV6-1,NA,TGTGCCAGCGGGCGGACCGGGGAGCTGTTTTTT,CASGRTGELFF
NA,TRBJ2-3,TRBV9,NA,TGTGCCAGCAACCGGGGTTATAGCACAGATACGCAGTATTTT,CASNRGYSTDTQYF
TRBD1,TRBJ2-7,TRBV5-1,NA,TGCGCCAGCAGCACAGGACAGGGGGGGAGCTACGAGCAGTACTTC,CASSTGQGGSYEQYF
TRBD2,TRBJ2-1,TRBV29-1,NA,TGCAGCGTTGATCTAGCGGGAGTAGGAAATGAGCAGTTCTTC,CSVDLAGVGNEQFF
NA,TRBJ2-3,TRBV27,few,TGTGCCAGCAGTTTACGGACGGGGAGCACAGATACGCAGTATTTT,CASSLRTGSTDTQYF
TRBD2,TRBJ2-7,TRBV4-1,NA,TGCGCCAGCAGCCAAGTATACACAGGCGGGACGGTCGGTAGCGGGATCTACGAGCAGTACTTC,CASSQVYTGGTVGSGIYEQYF
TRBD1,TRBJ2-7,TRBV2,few,TGTGCCAGCAGTGAAGGGACAGGGGGCAACGAGCAGTACTTC,CASSEGTGGNEQYF
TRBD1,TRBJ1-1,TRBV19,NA,TGTGCCAGTAGCGACAGGGGGAACACTGAAGCTTTCTTT,CASSDRGNTEAFF
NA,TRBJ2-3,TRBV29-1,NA,TGCAGCGGAGGGGGGGTTGATACGCAGTATTTT,CSGGGVDTQYF
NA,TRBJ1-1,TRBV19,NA,TGTGCCAGTAGTTCCGCTTATTCTGGCCTGAACACTGAAGCTTTCTTT,CASSSAYSGLNTEAFF
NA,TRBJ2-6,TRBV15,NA,TGTGCCACCAGAATGTCGGGCTCTGGGGCCAACGTCCTGACTTTC,CATRMSGSGANVLTF
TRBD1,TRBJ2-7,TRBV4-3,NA,TGCGCCAGCAGCTTTTCCGGGACAGGGGAATACGAGCAGTACTTC,CASSFSGTGEYEQYF
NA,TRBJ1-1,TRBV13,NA,TGTGCCAGCAGCTTGAACAGCATGAACACTGAAGCTTTCTTT,CASSLNSMNTEAFF
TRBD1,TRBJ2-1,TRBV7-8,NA,TGTGCCAGCAGAGCTTACCATGGGACAGGGTCCTACAATGAGCAGTTCTTC,CASRAYHGTGSYNEQFF
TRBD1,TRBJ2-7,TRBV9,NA,TGTGCCAGCAGCAACCGGGACAGGGAGTTTGGTGAGCAGTACTTC,CASSNRDREFGEQYF
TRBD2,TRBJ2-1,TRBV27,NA,TGTGCCAGCAGCACAGGGAGGCTAGCGGGGGACAATGAGCAGTTCTTC,CASSTGRLAGDNEQFF
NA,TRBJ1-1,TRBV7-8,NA,TGTGCCAGCAGCTTTTTTATCACAGGGATACCTGAAGCTTTCTTT,CASSFFITGIPEAFF
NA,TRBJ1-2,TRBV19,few,TGTGCCAGTAGTTCCCCGATGCATGGCAGGGGTGGCTATGGCTACACCTTC,CASSSPMHGRGGYGYTF